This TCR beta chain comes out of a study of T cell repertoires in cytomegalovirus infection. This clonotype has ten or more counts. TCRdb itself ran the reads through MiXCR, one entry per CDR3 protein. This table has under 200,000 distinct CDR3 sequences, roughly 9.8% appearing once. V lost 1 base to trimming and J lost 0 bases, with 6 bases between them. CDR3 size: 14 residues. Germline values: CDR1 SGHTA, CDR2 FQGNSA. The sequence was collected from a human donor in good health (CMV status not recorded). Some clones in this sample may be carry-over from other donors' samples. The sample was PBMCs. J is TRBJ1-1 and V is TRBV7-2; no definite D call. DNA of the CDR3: TGTGCCAGCAGCTTAGTAGGGATGAACACTGAAGCTTTCTTT. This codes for CASSLVGMNTEAFF.